Below are 18 T cell receptor beta chains sequenced from a single sample in a study of T cell responses to AZD1222 COVID-19 vaccine. Measured with immunoSEQ multiplex PCR; TCRdb has only the in-frame clones, and not every one. Of under 150,000 clones listed, about 91% are singletons. The sample was peripheral blood, taken on day 0 of AZD1222 vaccination. The receptor source for this set is an adult in good health.

The chain recombines TRBV7-2 with TRBJ1-4, with D unclear. The CDR3 runs to 13 residues. The germline V gene has CDR1 SGHTA and CDR2 FQGNSA. V lost 3 bases to trimming and J lost 12 bases, with 14 bases between them. In DNA form, the CDR3 reads TGTGCCAGCAGCTTCTGGGCCGATAGGGAACTGTTTTTT. This gives the protein CASSFWADRELFF.

CDR3 in amino acids: CASSIPTRGRRGNGYTF. DNA for the CDR3: TGTGCCAGTAGTATCCCTACCAGGGGGCGAAGGGGGAATGGCTACACCTTC. The V and J genes are TRBV19 and TRBJ1-2; TRBD1 aligns across 8 bases. The CDR3 sequence is 17 residues long. V lost 3 bases to trimming and J lost 6 bases; unmatched junction nucleotides: 15. Looked up from germline, CDR1 is LNHDA and CDR2 is SQIVND (reference sequence).

This chain links TRBV12-3 or TRBV12-4 with TRBJ1-6; D gene unclear. V shed 8 bases and J shed 6 bases, with 11 bases lying between them. The CDR3 is 13 amino acids. The CDR3 reads CASRLRSNSPLHF. The CDR3 coding sequence is TGTGCCAGCCGTCTCAGGAGTAATTCACCCCTCCACTTT.

The J gene is TRBJ2-7, the V gene TRBV7-9; the D gene is possibly TRBD1 (6 bases). CDR1 and CDR2 from the germline V gene are SEHNR and FQNEAQ (reference sequence). There are 12 residues in the CDR3. V was pared by 3 bases and J by 4 bases, with 7 bases between. This CDR3 reads CASSFDRYEQYF. In nucleotides, the CDR3 is TGTGCCAGCAGCTTCGACAGGTACGAGCAGTACTTC.

The chain links TRBV10-3 to TRBJ2-7; D not certain. Germline V gene sequence: CDR1 ENHRY, CDR2 SYGVKD. Deletions cut 4 bases from V and 2 bases from J, with 12 bases between. The CDR3 consists of 14 residues. CDR3 bases: TGTGCCATCAGTGGTCGGTCGCCCCCCTACGAGCAGTACTTC. It yields the protein CAISGRSPPYEQYF.

The rearrangement joins TRBV30 to TRBJ1-4; no definite D call. Germline CDR1 GTSNPN, CDR2 SVGIG (reference sequence). This CDR3 contains 13 residues. Between the trimmed V and J ends, which lost 0 bases and 8 bases, there was a span of 10 bases. CDR3 loop: CAWSVGVEEKLFF. The CDR3 DNA sequence: TGTGCCTGGAGTGTTGGCGTTGAGGAAAAACTGTTTTTT.

This rearrangement joins TRBV24-1 to TRBJ2-7, with D hard to call. The CDR3 has 13 amino acids. Germline V gene sequence: CDR1 KGHDR, CDR2 SFDVKD. Trimming removed 3 bases from V and 5 bases from J, with 10 bases in between. In DNA, the CDR3 is TGTGCCACCAGTGATGGTCCAAGCGACGAGCAGTACTTC. As protein: CATSDGPSDEQYF.

The chain uses TRBV28 and TRBJ2-3; perhaps TRBD2 as D (6 bases). V was clipped by 6 bases and J by 2 bases, with 12 bases between them. Germline-derived CDR1 and CDR2 are MDHEN and SYDVKM. The CDR3 has 14 residues. CDR3 in amino acids: CASSPGGNTDTQYF. Here the CDR3 DNA reads TGTGCCAGCAGCCCCGGGGGAAACACAGATACGCAGTATTTT.

The CDR3 DNA reads TGTGCCAGCAGTGTACTGGCTAACGAGCAGTACTTC. Its translation is CASSVLANEQYF. This chain uses TRBV2 with TRBJ2-7; no clear D gene. The CDR3 consists of 12 residues. The germline V gene encodes CDR1 SNHLY and CDR2 FYNNEI. V was clipped by 4 bases and J by 5 bases, with 9 bases between them.

This rearrangement joins TRBV11-3 to TRBJ2-3; 9 nucleotides match TRBD2. CDR1 and CDR2 (germline): SGHNT, YENEEA. Germline trimming cut 1 base from V and 1 base from J; bases unmatched to any gene: 6. The CDR3 length is 17 residues. The CDR3 loop reads CASSLALSGGGTDTQYF. The CDR3 DNA sequence: TGTGCCAGCAGCTTAGCCCTTAGCGGGGGTGGCACAGATACGCAGTATTTT.

As concerns this clone: The sample holds other DNA sequences that translate to the same CDR3. The V gene is TRBV9, the J gene TRBJ2-7; D gene ambiguous. Trimming took 0 bases from V and 1 from J, leaving 14 bases between them. Per germline, CDR1 SGDLS and CDR2 YYNGEE. CDR3 length: 16 residues. The DNA for the CDR3 is TGTGCCAGCAGCGTAGATGGACGTTTCCAATCCTACGAGCAGTACTTC. Encoded protein: CASSVDGRFQSYEQYF.

V and J are TRBV7-3 and TRBJ2-1; a possible D gene is TRBD2 (5 bases). CDR1 is SGHTA, CDR2 FQGTGA, per germline. V was trimmed by 5 bases and J by 0 bases, leaving 11 bases between them. This CDR3 spans 15 amino acids. This CDR3 is CASSLDYRSYNEQFF. As DNA, the CDR3 is TGTGCCAGCAGCCTCGACTACCGCTCCTACAATGAGCAGTTCTTC.

This clone has only a few counts. The gene calls are TRBV29-1 and TRBJ2-2, with D perhaps TRBD1 or TRBD2 (6 bases each). CDR3 length equals 17 residues. V dropped 6 bases and J dropped 1 base, with 21 bases sitting between them. CDR1 and CDR2 from the germline V gene are SQVTM and ANQGSEA. The CDR3 DNA follows: TGCAGCGTGAGAAGGCTCGTCGGGGGCGGGAACACCGGGGAGCTGTTTTTT. Amino acid sequence: CSVRRLVGGGNTGELFF.

The V call is TRBV7-9, the J call TRBJ2-5; D possibly corresponds to TRBD2 (5 bases). The V end lost 6 bases, the J end lost 4 bases, and 15 bases lay between the germline ends. The CDR3 sequence is 14 residues long. CDR1 is SEHNR and CDR2 is FQNEAQ in the germline V gene (reference sequence). This chain's CDR3 is CASSLSGFAETQYF. The DNA for the CDR3 is TGTGCCAGCAGTCTCAGCGGATTTGCAGAGACCCAGTACTTC.

On this clone: An end of the junction does not agree with germline; a read error may underlie this. The CDR3 reads CASSLGLAGDQETQYF. The CDR3 coding sequence is TGTGCCAGCAGCCTAGGACTAGCGGGGGATCAAGAGACCCAGTACTTC. The chain joins TRBV13 to TRBJ2-5; 13 bases fit TRBD2. Germline loops: CDR1 PRHDT, CDR2 FYEKMQ (reference sequence). This CDR3 spans 16 amino acids.

The chain employs TRBV7-9 and TRBJ1-2, with a tentative D call TRBD1 (6 bases). The V end was cut by 5 bases, the J end by 4 bases, with 11 bases between. This CDR3 is built from 13 residues. Per the germline V gene, CDR1 is SEHNR and CDR2 is FQNEAQ (reference sequence). CDR3 in DNA: TGTGCCAGCAGCCAAGGACAGAGCTATGGCTACACCTTC. Its translation is CASSQGQSYGYTF.

J is TRBJ1-1 and V is TRBV29-1; no definite D call. Germline-derived CDR1 and CDR2 are SQVTM and ANQGSEA. V was trimmed by 7 bases and J by 1 base, leaving 13 bases between them. This CDR3 spans 13 amino acids. Here the CDR3 reads CSAAGEGNTEAFF. The CDR3 DNA reads TGCAGCGCTGCCGGGGAAGGGAACACTGAAGCTTTCTTT. The full variable domain, its missing parts supplied by reference TRBV29-1 and TRBJ1-1, is SAVISQKPSRDICQRGTSLTIQCQVDSQVTMMFWYRQQPGQSLTLIATANQGSEATYESGFVIDKFPISRPNLTFSTLTVSNMSPEDSSIYLCSAAGEGNTEAFFGQGTRLTVV.

V gene TRBV27 combines with J gene TRBJ1-1; D not certain. Deletions cut 4 bases from V and 7 bases from J, with 13 bases between. CDR3 length: 13 residues. Germline V gene lookup returns CDR1 MNHEY and CDR2 SMNVEV (reference sequence). The CDR3 spells CASSSGIQNEAFF. The CDR3 bases are TGTGCCAGCAGTTCGGGAATCCAGAATGAAGCTTTCTTT.